Listed here are 23 T cell receptor beta chains from one sample, sequenced in a study of shared clonotypes between healthy human individuals. The assay was immunoSEQ multiplex PCR, and TCRdb's table has in-frame clones only and misses some. Of roughly 500,000 clones listed, 81% are singletons. What was sequenced was PBMCs. The receptors were sampled from a middle-aged woman in good health. Some clones in this sample may be carry-over from other donors' samples.

This clone has just one count. A far larger clone is one nucleotide away, so this likely arose from a read error. The chain employs TRBV5-1 and TRBJ2-7; the match to TRBD2 covers 14 bases. The length of the CDR3 is 16 residues. In germline, CDR1 is SGHRS, CDR2 YFSETQ. CDR3 sequence (DNA): TGCGCCAGCAGCCCGGGACTAGCGGGAGTTGCGTACGAGCAGTGCTTC. This translates into CASSPGLAGVAYEQCF.

V usage is TRBV18 and J usage is TRBJ1-1, with D uncertain. The ends were cut back, 3 bases at V and 7 bases at J, with 9 bases in the middle. This CDR3 region has 12 residues. Germline CDR1 reads KGHSH; CDR2 reads LQKENI. CDR3 sequence: CASSPSRDEAFF. In DNA, the CDR3 is TGTGCCAGCTCACCCTCCAGAGATGAAGCTTTCTTT.

A word on this clone: This sequence may be a read error, since a much larger clone differs from it by one base. This specimen includes other DNA sequences encoding the same CDR3. V is TRBV5-4 and J is TRBJ2-3; 7 nucleotides line up with TRBD1. V trimming: 0 bases; J trimming: 8 bases; junction bases outside the gene matches: 9. Germline-derived CDR1 and CDR2 are SGHNT and YYREEE (reference sequence). The CDR3 spans 15 residues. The CDR3 nucleotides are TGTGCCAGCAGCTTGGGGACAGGTGTTGGTAGTACGCAGTATTTT. Translation gives CASSLGTGVGSTQYF.

This chain links TRBV20-1 with TRBJ2-3; D unclear. Per the germline V gene, CDR1 is DFQATT and CDR2 is SNEGSKA (reference sequence). The V end lost 5 bases, the J end lost 11 bases, and 14 bases lay between the germline ends. This CDR3 is 11 amino acids long. The CDR3, as DNA: TGCAGTGCTGGCGTTGCCGTAGGGCAGTATTTT. The encoded protein is CSAGVAVGQYF.

The genes are TRBV28 and TRBJ2-7, with D possibly being TRBD2 (6 bases). Germline assignment: CDR1 MDHEN and CDR2 SYDVKM. V lost 5 bases and J lost 3, with 14 bases in between. There are 14 residues in the CDR3. CDR3 in amino acids: CASSRIAAYYEQYF. CDR3 bases: TGTGCCAGCAGTAGGATAGCGGCTTACTACGAGCAGTACTTC.

J is TRBJ2-6 and V is TRBV28; possibly TRBD1 for D (5 bases). The CDR3 contains 16 residues. The ends were cut back, 4 bases at V and 0 bases at J, with 10 bases in the middle. Germline V gene data show CDR1 as MDHEN and CDR2 as SYDVKM. Here the CDR3 reads CASSSNRYSGANVLTF. The CDR3 region has the DNA TGTGCCAGCAGTTCGAACAGGTACTCTGGGGCCAACGTCCTGACTTTC.

This rearrangement joins TRBV4-2 to TRBJ2-1, with 7 bases fitting TRBD2. The CDR3 has 15 residues. The J segment lost 7 bases and the V segment lost 0 bases, leaving 6 bases of the junction unmatched. CDR1 is LGHNA, CDR2 YNFKEQ, per germline. CDR3 bases: TGTGCCAGCAGCCAAGAGTCGCTAGCGGTAAATGAGCAGTTCTTC. Encoded protein: CASSQESLAVNEQFF.

With regard to this clone: This likely reflects a read error, since a far larger clone is one base away. Other DNA sequences in the same sample also yield this CDR3. The chain recombines TRBV6-6 with TRBJ2-2, with a tentative D call TRBD2 (5 bases). This CDR3 has 16 residues. V was trimmed by 0 bases and J by 2 bases, leaving 10 bases between them. In germline, CDR1 is MNHNY, CDR2 SVGAGI (reference sequence). CDR3 DNA sequence: TGTGCCAGCAGTTACTCTACCGGGAAAAACACCGGGGAGCTGTTTTTT. Translating gives CASSYSTGKNTGELFF.

The V gene is TRBV11-2, the J gene TRBJ1-1; 9 bases agree with TRBD1. The CDR3 loop spans 15 amino acids. In germline, CDR1 is SGHAT, CDR2 FQNNGV. V trimming: 4 bases; J trimming: 0 bases; junction bases outside the gene matches: 3. The CDR3 DNA reads as TGTGCCAGCAGCTCCAACAGGGGGCTGAACACTGAAGCTTTCTTT. This sequence encodes CASSSNRGLNTEAFF.

This chain uses TRBV6-5 with TRBJ2-5, with unresolved D. CDR1 is MNHEY, CDR2 SVGAGI, per germline. The ends were cut back, 5 bases at V and 3 bases at J, with 4 bases in the middle. CDR3 length: 11 amino acids. In nucleotides, the CDR3 is TGTGCCAGCAGTATGGAAGAGACCCAGTACTTC. Translation gives CASSMEETQYF.

A word on this clone: A read error is possible here, since a much larger clone lies one base away. The J gene is TRBJ2-7, the V gene TRBV7-9, with 15 bases identical to TRBD2. The CDR3 totals 16 residues. V lost 5 bases to trimming and J lost 4 bases; unmatched junction nucleotides: 6. Looked up from germline, CDR1 is SEHNR and CDR2 is FQNEAQ (reference sequence). CDR3 in amino acids: CASSRSGLAGGYEQYF. Here the CDR3 DNA reads TGTGCCAGCAGCCGATCGGGACTAGCGGGAGGATACGAGCAGTACTTC.

This clone was found a few times. This sequence joins TRBV19 and TRBJ1-5; D possibly corresponds to TRBD1 (6 bases). From germline, CDR1 is LNHDA and CDR2 SQIVND (reference sequence). The V end lost 5 bases, the J end lost 4 bases, and 9 bases lay between the germline ends. This CDR3 has 13 amino acids. This CDR3 is CASSRQENQPQHF. DNA of the CDR3: TGTGCCAGTAGTCGACAGGAGAATCAGCCCCAGCATTTT.

This chain links TRBV9 with TRBJ2-3, with 12 bases lining up with TRBD1. With V trimmed by 8 bases and J by 4 bases, 5 bases remained unmatched. The germline gives CDR1 SGDLS, CDR2 YYNGEE. The CDR3 is 14 amino acids. The CDR3 reads CASGDRGHPDTQYF. In nucleotides, the CDR3 is TGTGCCAGTGGGGACAGGGGGCACCCAGATACGCAGTATTTT.

The chain carries TRBV28 and TRBJ2-1, with unresolved D. The CDR3 totals 16 residues. Germline V gene sequence: CDR1 MDHEN, CDR2 SYDVKM. The V end lost 3 bases, the J end lost 4 bases, and 16 bases lay between the germline ends. The CDR3 region has the DNA TGTGCCAGCAGTTTTATTCCGGCGGAGAAATACAATGAGCAGTTCTTC. This translates into CASSFIPAEKYNEQFF.

This clone was counted at least ten times. Other DNA sequences within the sample encode an identical CDR3. The V and J genes are TRBV6-4 and TRBJ2-1; D is possibly TRBD1 or TRBD2 (6 bases each). This CDR3 spans 14 amino acids. V was cut by 2 bases and J by 7 bases, with 12 bases left in between. CDR1 is MRHNA, CDR2 SNTAGT, per germline. As DNA, the CDR3 is TGTGCCAGCAGTGACGGGGGCGGAGGGAATGAGCAGTTCTTC. It is translated as CASSDGGGGNEQFF.

The chain links TRBV11-2 to TRBJ2-3; 9 positions match TRBD2. The germline V gene has CDR1 SGHAT and CDR2 FQNNGV. V shed 1 base and J 15 bases; nucleotides not matched to a gene: 5. The CDR3 is made up of 12 amino acids. For the CDR3, the DNA is TGTGCCAGCAGCTTAGGATCTAGCGGGATATATTTT. Residues: CASSLGSSGIYF.

V usage is TRBV10-3 and J usage is TRBJ1-1; possible D gene TRBD1, 5 bases. The CDR3 length is 11 residues. The germline gives CDR1 ENHRY, CDR2 SYGVKD. Trimming left V 3 bases short and J 13 bases short, with 12 bases between. CDR3 sequence reads: CAISDGQGGFF. The CDR3 coding sequence is TGTGCCATCAGTGACGGGCAGGGTGGTTTCTTT.

The chain uses TRBV18 and TRBJ2-2, with D unresolved. Trimming took off 1 base at V and 2 bases at J, with 14 bases between the two ends. Per germline, CDR1 KGHSH and CDR2 LQKENI. This CDR3 is built from 17 residues. CDR3 sequence: CASSPLTLTRNTGELFF. The CDR3, as DNA: TGTGCCAGCTCACCACTGACCCTAACACGAAACACCGGGGAGCTGTTTTTT.

The CDR3 reads CASSKGGRGTGRQPQHF. The CDR3 nucleotides are TGTGCCAGCAGCAAAGGCGGTCGAGGGACAGGGCGGCAGCCCCAGCATTTT. V gene TRBV21-1 combines with J gene TRBJ1-5; the listed D gene, TRBD1, was not tested against the DNA. TRBV21-1 is a known pseudogene. This CDR3 is built from 17 residues.

J is TRBJ2-3 and V is TRBV30, with no clear D. From germline, CDR1 is GTSNPN and CDR2 SVGIG (reference sequence). Trimming cost V 4 bases and J 1 base, with 12 bases left between them. This CDR3 contains 14 residues. Written as DNA, the CDR3 is TGTGCCTGGAAATGGACCGGTGGCACAGATACGCAGTATTTT. Its protein product is CAWKWTGGTDTQYF. Filled out from reference TRBV30 and TRBJ2-3, the complete variable domain reads SQTIHQWPATLVQPVGSPLSLECTVEGTSNPNLYWYRQAAGRGLQLLFYSVGIGQISSEVPQNLSASRPQDRQFILSSKKLLLSDSGFYLCAWKWTGGTDTQYFGPGTRLTVL.

The rearrangement joins TRBV7-2 to TRBJ1-5, with no clear D. The CDR3 runs to 12 residues. The V and J ends lost 3 bases and 7 bases respectively, with 7 bases between them. Looked up from germline, CDR1 is SGHTA and CDR2 is FQGNSA. The CDR3 here is CASSFLGQPQHF. Written as DNA, the CDR3 is TGTGCCAGCAGCTTTTTAGGGCAGCCCCAGCATTTT.

Points on this clone: Mismatch with germline at one junction end may stem from a read error. Other DNA sequences in this sample translate to the same CDR3. J is TRBJ2-7 and V is TRBV10-2; D gene uncertain. There are 14 residues in the CDR3. Germline assignment: CDR1 WSHSY and CDR2 SAAADI. The CDR3 region is CASSERGSGYERYF. The CDR3 DNA reads TGCGCCAGCAGTGAGCGAGGATCGGGCTACGAGCGGTACTTC.

This clone was observed a single time. This chain connects TRBV28 to TRBJ2-7, with 9 bases aligning to TRBD1. The CDR3 contains 13 residues. Germline loops: CDR1 MDHEN, CDR2 SYDVKM. V lost 10 bases and J lost 3; bases outside the gene matches: 7. CDR3 sequence reads: CATGPGQGYEQYF. CDR3 nucleotide sequence: TGTGCCACAGGACCGGGACAGGGCTACGAGCAGTACTTC.